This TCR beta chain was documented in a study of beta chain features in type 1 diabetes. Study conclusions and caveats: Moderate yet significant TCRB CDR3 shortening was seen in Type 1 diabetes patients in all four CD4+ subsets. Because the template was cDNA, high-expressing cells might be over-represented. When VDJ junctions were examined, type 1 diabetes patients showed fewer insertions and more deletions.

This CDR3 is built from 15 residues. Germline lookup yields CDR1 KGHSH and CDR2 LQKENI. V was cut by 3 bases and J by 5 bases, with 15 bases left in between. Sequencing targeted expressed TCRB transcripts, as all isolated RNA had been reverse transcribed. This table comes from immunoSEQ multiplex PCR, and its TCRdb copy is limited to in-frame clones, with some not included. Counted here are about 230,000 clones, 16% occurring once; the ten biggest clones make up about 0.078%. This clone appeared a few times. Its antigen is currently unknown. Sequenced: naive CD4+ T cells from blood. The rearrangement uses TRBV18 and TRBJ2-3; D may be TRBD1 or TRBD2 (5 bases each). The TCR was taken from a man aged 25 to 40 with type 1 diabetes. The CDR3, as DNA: TGTGCCAGCTCACCCCCGGGGCCAAGAGGAGATACGCAGTATTTT. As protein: CASSPPGPRGDTQYF.